This record concerns one T cell receptor beta chain sequence. Its antigen is still unknown. The input lacks base qualities; no much larger clone sits a single base away. Germline trimming: 8 bases from V, 3 bases from J; junction bases outside gene matches: 15. The CDR3, from cysteine to phenylalanine, totals 16 residues. Only the CDR3 DNA is retained, 48 bases long and in frame from the first base. Based on the germline V gene, the CDR1 and CDR2 sequences are SNHLY and FYNNEI. These data are taken from a study of CD8 T cells in Susac syndrome (dated by TCRdb to the late 2010s). About the study as a whole: The study used repertoire sequencing to test whether antigen drove CD8+ T cell activation and differentiation in Susac syndrome. The study compared CD8+ T cell repertoire clonality among 12 healthy donors, around 14 Susac syndrome patients and 15 or so multiple sclerosis patients.

RNA was extracted using the RNeasy kit, and roughly 0.45 to 1 microgram was reverse transcribed with random hexamers. The immunoSEQ multiplex PCR assay, covering 54 Vbeta and 13 Jbeta segments, was used to amplify TCR beta CDR3 regions. To correct PCR amplification bias, a synthetic template baseline was used for both primer optimization and computational correction. Per the authors' processing: Reads were assigned to V, D and J genes according to IMGT and analyzed in immunoSEQ Analyzer, with only productive sequences retained. Clonality was computed as one minus Shannon entropy normalized by log2 of the number of productive unique sequences. Public and private clones were assessed among the 100 most prevalent clones of each patient and control. A clone was defined as Susac-specific if it was absent from the healthy and MS cohorts, from around 960 published viral clones and from other ImmuneACCESS disease sequences. TCRdb redid the processing of the public reads, applying fastp at Q25 and MiXCR, and retained in-frame beta chains. Every distinct CDR3 protein forms one entry, paired with its most common genes and DNA. It is TCRdb's table, rather than the study itself, that gives the V and J calls and clone size. In all, the sample holds tens of thousands of distinct CDR3 sequences, and roughly nine tenths of those were seen once. The ten largest clonotypes hold under 0.65% of the sample.

Peripheral blood CD8+ and CD4+ T cells from healthy donors, Susac syndrome patients and multiple sclerosis patients were profiled using high-throughput TCR beta sequencing. Treatment-naive patients with stable or active relapsing-remitting disease fulfilling revised McDonald criteria were used as multiple sclerosis controls. CD8+ TEMRA cells were enriched by FACS, while bulk CD8+ and CD4+ T cells were purified by magnetic negative isolation. Blood was collected in EDTA tubes and processed within 24 hours, with PBMCs isolated through density gradient centrifugation. PBMCs intended for TCR sequencing were cryopreserved in liquid nitrogen and were subsequently thawed in a 37 degrees C water bath. The sorted or isolated CD4+, CD8+ and CD8+ TEMRA cells had a purity of 90% or higher. What the authors observed across the whole study: The study acknowledged that relatively few individuals were included in the TCR sequencing and HLA analysis.

Sequencing was done on a sample of CD8+ T cells from PBMCs. The rearranged segments are TRBV2 and TRBJ2-7; 8 bases in between match TRBD2. The TCR was taken from a human donor with multiple sclerosis. Here the CDR3 is given as CASSEAPLADSYEQYF. The nucleotides are TGTGCCAGCTCAGAGGCCCCACTAGCGGATAGCTACGAGCAGTACTTC.